This TCR beta chain was observed in a study of blood T cell repertoires in COVID-19. Overall study: COVID-19 samples collected from the United States, Italy and Spain covered acute and convalescent phases. T cells, B-cell-depleted T cells, or PBMCs supplied cDNA or gDNA.

The authors' processing: The authors estimated nucleated cell counts from reference gene primer amplification. TCRdb's table, derived via immunoSEQ multiplex PCR, lists solely in-frame clones and lacks some. V, J and clone size are those of that table, while D and trimming were read from the DNA. Found here are 300,000 to 400,000 clones, around 80% of them singletons; the top ten hold approximately 3.1%. The CDR3 has 15 amino acids. Germline trimming cut 3 bases from V and 5 bases from J; bases unmatched to any gene: 7. The germline V gene encodes CDR1 LGHNA and CDR2 YSLEER. The TCR comes from a man in his thirties or forties with active or convalescent COVID-19. This chain connects TRBV4-3 to TRBJ2-3; 8 bases are a match to TRBD2. The sample consisted of peripheral blood. For the CDR3, the DNA is TGCGCCAGCAGCCATCAGACTAGCGCCAGAGATACGCAGTATTTT. This encodes CASSHQTSARDTQYF.